The 32 T cell receptor beta chains given below trace back to one sample, sequenced in a study of shared clonotypes between healthy human individuals. The assay was immunoSEQ multiplex PCR, and TCRdb's table has in-frame clones only and misses some. The sample consists of about 690,000 clones, roughly 91% of them appearing once. The material sequenced was memory CD8+ T cells from PBMCs. Subset here: CD45RO+ cells pooled with CCR7-negative TemRA cells. All receptors derive from a young man in good health. Some clones in this sample may be carry-over from other donors' samples.

The rearrangement uses TRBV28 and TRBJ1-4; possibly TRBD1 for D (5 bases). CDR1 MDHEN and CDR2 SYDVKM come from the germline V gene. Trimming removed 2 bases from V and 5 bases from J, with 27 bases in between. The CDR3 contains 20 residues. The CDR3 bases are TGTGCCAGCAGTTTAGGGGCCAGTGAGGTGATATTGATGATAAATGAAAAACTGTTTTTT. The encoded protein is CASSLGASEVILMINEKLFF.

The rearrangement joins TRBV6-5 to TRBJ2-5; TRBD2 matches 11 bases. TRBJ2-7 matches the DNA end more closely, so the J call is doubtful. Germline lookup yields CDR1 MNHEY and CDR2 SVGAGI. The CDR3 length is 15 residues. CDR3 sequence reads: CASSHQGLAAYEQYF. The CDR3 DNA sequence: TGTGCCAGCAGTCACCAGGGACTAGCGGCCTACGAGCAGTACTTC.

V gene TRBV28 combines with J gene TRBJ2-5, with TRBD1 matching 7 bases. The J call is in doubt because the DNA end fits TRBJ2-7 better. Germline values: CDR1 MDHEN, CDR2 SYDVKM. The CDR3 consists of 15 residues. In nucleotides, the CDR3 is TGTGCCAGCAGCTCTCACCGGGACAGCCCTTACGAGCAGTACTTC. Amino acids: CASSSHRDSPYEQYF.

The chain uses TRBV28 and TRBJ1-3; no reliable D call. V lost 2 bases and J lost 0, with 11 bases in between. Per the germline V gene, CDR1 is MDHEN and CDR2 is SYDVKM. The CDR3 sequence is 16 residues long. The CDR3 is CASSLGQVLSGNTIYF. In nucleotides, the CDR3 is TGTGCCAGCAGTTTAGGGCAGGTCCTCTCTGGAAACACCATATATTTT.

The chain links TRBV5-1 to TRBJ2-7; D is unresolved. V was pared by 0 bases and J by 2 bases, with 6 bases between. The CDR3 sequence is 13 residues long. CDR1 is SGHRS and CDR2 is YFSETQ in the germline V gene. The CDR3 sequence: CASSLARTYEQYF. The CDR3 nucleotides are TGCGCCAGCAGCTTGGCCAGAACCTACGAGCAGTACTTC.

The chain combines TRBV30 with TRBJ2-1; 10 bases are shared with TRBD2. The germline gives CDR1 GTSNPN, CDR2 SVGIG (reference sequence). J was trimmed by 0 bases and V by 3 bases; bases with no gene match: 11. The CDR3 is 18 residues long. CDR3 sequence reads: CAWSPMKSSGSSYNEQFF. CDR3 coding DNA: TGTGCCTGGAGCCCGATGAAATCTAGCGGGAGCTCCTACAATGAGCAGTTCTTC.

This clone was counted a single time. The V call is TRBV19, the J call TRBJ2-7; D gene ambiguous. CDR1 is LNHDA and CDR2 is SQIVND in the germline V gene (reference sequence). The CDR3 length is 14 residues. V was trimmed by 3 bases and J by 3 bases, leaving 12 bases between them. DNA of the CDR3: TGTGCCAGTAGTATGACTTCCAGCAACTACGAGCAGTACTTC. This sequence encodes CASSMTSSNYEQYF. Based on the CDR3 plus reference TRBV19 and TRBJ2-7, the full variable domain is DGGITQSPKYLFRKEGQNVTLSCEQNLNHDAMYWYRQDPGQGLRLIYYSQIVNDFQKGDIAEGYSVSREKKESFPLTVTSAQKNPTAFYLCASSMTSSNYEQYFGPGTRLTVT.

Concerning this clone itself: Being one base from a much bigger clone, this may be a read error. The genes are TRBV9 and TRBJ2-1; the match to TRBD2 covers 13 bases. This CDR3 is 14 amino acids long. Germline V gene lookup returns CDR1 SGDLS and CDR2 YYNGEE. Trimming at V came to 3 bases and at J to 6 bases, leaving 0 bases not matched to a gene. CDR3 sequence (DNA): TGTGCCAGCAGCGGGACTAGCGGGAGCAATGAGCAGTTCTTC. This codes for CASSGTSGSNEQFF.

This chain connects TRBV4-3 to TRBJ2-1; D call uncertain. V was trimmed by 0 bases and J by 4 bases, leaving 7 bases between them. This CDR3 contains 14 residues. CDR1 is LGHNA, CDR2 YSLEER, per germline. CDR3 DNA: TGCGCCAGCAGCCAAGATAACGAATACAATGAGCAGTTCTTC. It is translated as CASSQDNEYNEQFF.

J is TRBJ2-7 and V is TRBV15; 7 nucleotides align to TRBD1. The CDR3 covers 16 residues. The V and J ends lost 1 base and 4 bases, in that order; junction bases with no gene match: 10. Per germline, CDR1 LNHNV and CDR2 YYDKDF (reference sequence). The CDR3 DNA sequence: TGTGCCACCAGCAGAGTAACACGGGACAGTAAGTACGAGCAGTACTTC. As protein: CATSRVTRDSKYEQYF.

The V and J genes are TRBV10-3 and TRBJ2-7, with D possibly being TRBD2 (5 bases). In germline, CDR1 is ENHRY, CDR2 SYGVKD. The CDR3 has 11 residues. V gave up 8 bases and J gave up 11 bases, with 16 bases separating them. The CDR3 bases are TGTGCCATCGGACCGGGGTCCCCAGAGTACTTC. Translating gives CAIGPGSPEYF.

This chain uses TRBV6-5 with TRBJ2-5, with D hard to call. CDR3 length: 16 amino acids. The germline V and J ends were trimmed by 0 bases and 2 bases, with 13 bases remaining between them. CDR1 is MNHEY and CDR2 is SVGAGI in the germline V gene. CDR3 DNA: TGTGCCAGCAGTTACTCGACGTGGAAGGAACAAGAGACCCAGTACTTC. Its translation: CASSYSTWKEQETQYF.

The gene calls are TRBV7-2 and TRBJ2-7; D remains ambiguous. V dropped 3 bases and J dropped 0 bases, with 9 bases sitting between them. The CDR3 length is 14 residues. Germline CDR1 and CDR2: SGHTA and FQGNSA. The CDR3 DNA reads as TGTGCCAGCAGCTTTTGGGGAAGCTCCTACGAGCAGTACTTC. Protein: CASSFWGSSYEQYF.

This clone has only one observation. The chain recombines TRBV27 with TRBJ1-2; D is ambiguous. The CDR3 is made up of 12 amino acids. CDR1 and CDR2 (germline): MNHEY, SMNVEV (reference sequence). Trimming took 8 bases from V and 0 from J, leaving 7 bases between them. The CDR3 reads CASGPANYGYTF. In DNA form, the CDR3 reads TGTGCCAGCGGACCAGCTAACTATGGCTACACCTTC.

This chain links TRBV5-1 with TRBJ2-2, with D uncertain. This CDR3 region has 15 residues. Germline values: CDR1 SGHRS, CDR2 YFSETQ. V lost 4 bases, J lost 4 bases, and 14 bases lay in between. The CDR3 here is CASSPEIGGTGELFF. The CDR3 bases are TGCGCCAGCAGCCCCGAGATCGGCGGCACCGGGGAGCTGTTTTTT.

This clone was counted between two and nine times. The J gene is TRBJ2-5, the V gene TRBV4-1; no firm D call. The CDR3 extends over 13 amino acids. Per germline, CDR1 MGHRA and CDR2 YSYEKL. Between the trimmed V and J ends, which lost 5 bases and 1 base, there was a span of 8 bases. The CDR3 nucleotides are TGCGCCAGCAGCTCATCTCTCCAAGAGACCCAGTACTTC. This translates into CASSSSLQETQYF.

In its sample, this clone was seen a few times. This chain connects TRBV6-1 to TRBJ1-5; D is unclear. V was shortened by 4 bases and J by 0 bases, with 4 bases between the two germline ends. Germline CDR1 reads MNHNS; CDR2 reads SASEGT. This CDR3 has 13 amino acids. DNA for the CDR3: TGTGCCAGCAGTGTCGGTAGCAATCAGCCCCAGCATTTT. This translates into CASSVGSNQPQHF.

For the CDR3, the DNA is TGTGCCAGCAGCGAACATCTACGAGGGGCGGGTTCCTACGAGCAGTACTTC. This sequence encodes CASSEHLRGAGSYEQYF. The rearrangement joins TRBV28 to TRBJ2-7; the D call may be TRBD1 or TRBD2 (5 bases each). V dropped 6 bases and J dropped 1 base, with 22 bases sitting between them. This CDR3 comprises 17 residues. The V gene's germline CDR1 is MDHEN and CDR2 SYDVKM.

The chain recombines TRBV27 with TRBJ2-1; 10 bases are shared with TRBD2. Per germline, CDR1 MNHEY and CDR2 SMNVEV (reference sequence). Losses at the gene ends were 7 bases for V and 8 bases for J; bases not matched to a gene: 8. The CDR3 contains 14 residues. CDR3 protein: CASTSSGSGYEQFF. The CDR3 DNA follows: TGTGCCAGCACCTCTAGCGGGAGTGGCTATGAGCAGTTCTTC.

The chain has TRBV7-9 and TRBJ1-1, with 10 nucleotides matching TRBD1. This CDR3 is 14 amino acids long. Per germline, CDR1 SEHNR and CDR2 FQNEAQ (reference sequence). Trimming cost V 3 bases and J 6 bases; bases outside gene matches: 4. CDR3 sequence reads: CASSFTDRGPEAFF. The CDR3 DNA is TGTGCCAGCAGCTTCACTGACAGGGGGCCTGAAGCTTTCTTT. Based on the CDR3 plus reference TRBV7-9 and TRBJ1-1, the full variable domain is DTGVSQNPRHKITKRGQNVTFRCDPISEHNRLYWYRQTLGQGPEFLTYFQNEAQLEKSRLLSDRFSAERPKGSFSTLEIQRTEQGDSAMYLCASSFTDRGPEAFFGQGTRLTVV.

The chain's CDR3 is CASSTRNMNTEAFF. The CDR3 nucleotides read TGTGCCAGTAGTACTCGGAACATGAACACTGAAGCTTTCTTT. This chain connects TRBV19 to TRBJ1-1; D not resolved. Germline values: CDR1 LNHDA, CDR2 SQIVND (reference sequence). The CDR3 spans 14 residues. Between the trimmed V and J ends, which lost 4 bases and 0 bases, there was a span of 9 bases. Full variable domain (rest looked up from reference TRBV19 and TRBJ1-1): DGGITQSPKYLFRKEGQNVTLSCEQNLNHDAMYWYRQDPGQGLRLIYYSQIVNDFQKGDIAEGYSVSREKKESFPLTVTSAQKNPTAFYLCASSTRNMNTEAFFGQGTRLTVV.

This clone was counted between two and nine times. The chain has TRBV27 and TRBJ1-4, with TRBD1 as a possible D gene (6 bases). The CDR3 extends over 14 amino acids. V gave up 4 bases and J gave up 5 bases, with 11 bases separating them. The germline V gene has CDR1 MNHEY and CDR2 SMNVEV (reference sequence). CDR3 sequence (DNA): TGTGCCAGCAGTTCGAGGACAGAAAATGAAAAACTGTTTTTT. This codes for CASSSRTENEKLFF.

V is TRBV29-1 and J is TRBJ2-2; no clear D. Germline CDR1 reads SQVTM; CDR2 reads ANQGSEA. The CDR3 is made up of 11 amino acids. Trimming took off 7 bases at V and 5 bases at J, with 8 bases between the two ends. In DNA form, the CDR3 reads TGCAGCGCTGCCTTAACCGGGGAGCTGTTTTTT. It specifies CSAALTGELFF.

J is TRBJ1-2 and V is TRBV7-9, with 8 nucleotides matching TRBD1. The CDR3 runs 17 residues. The V gene's germline CDR1 is SEHNR and CDR2 FQNEAQ (reference sequence). Trimming cost V 2 bases and J 8 bases; bases outside gene matches: 16. The CDR3 nucleotides are TGTGCCAGCAGCTTATCTGGGACGTGGCAGGGGGCAGGAGGCTACACCTTC. Amino acids: CASSLSGTWQGAGGYTF. Filled out from reference TRBV7-9 and TRBJ1-2, the complete variable domain reads DTGVSQNPRHKITKRGQNVTFRCDPISEHNRLYWYRQTLGQGPEFLTYFQNEAQLEKSRLLSDRFSAERPKGSFSTLEIQRTEQGDSAMYLCASSLSGTWQGAGGYTFGSGTRLTVV.

V gene TRBV7-2 combines with J gene TRBJ1-1; no firm D call. V lost 3 bases and J 1 base, leaving 21 bases between the germline ends. Looked up from germline, CDR1 is SGHTA and CDR2 is FQGNSA. CDR3 length: 18 residues. The CDR3 DNA reads TGTGCCAGCAGCTTTAAGGTCGTAGTCGGACTCAGGAACACTGAAGCTTTCTTT. Translation gives CASSFKVVVGLRNTEAFF.

This clone was seen a handful of times. At one boundary the junction diverges from the germline segment, which might be a read error. The V and J genes are TRBV5-4 and TRBJ2-2; D unresolved. The CDR3 has 14 residues. Germline V gene lookup returns CDR1 SGHNT and CDR2 YYREEE (reference sequence). The CDR3, as DNA: TGTGCCAGCAGCATATCGCGGAACGCCGGGGAGCTGTTTTTT. This gives the protein CASSISRNAGELFF.

The chain uses TRBV14 and TRBJ2-2, with 7 bases that match TRBD2. The CDR3 extends over 15 amino acids. Germline V gives CDR1 SGHDN, CDR2 FVKESK. Unmatched junction bases numbered 8, after V lost 6 bases and J lost 4 bases. The CDR3 region has the DNA TGTGCCAGCAGATCCAGCGGGACCGGCACCGGGGAGCTGTTTTTT. Its translation is CASRSSGTGTGELFF.

This clone was detected a few times. The sample contains more than one DNA sequence encoding this CDR3. The V and J genes are TRBV7-9 and TRBJ1-5; D remains ambiguous. The CDR3 has 12 amino acids. The germline gives CDR1 SEHNR, CDR2 FQNEAQ (reference sequence). V lost 3 bases and J 6 bases, leaving 6 bases between the germline ends. The CDR3: CASSLGSQPQHF. CDR3 DNA sequence: TGTGCCAGCAGCTTGGGAAGTCAGCCCCAGCATTTT.

J is TRBJ1-4 and V is TRBV2; weak D call: TRBD1 (6 bases). Trimming removed 6 bases from V and 6 bases from J, with 14 bases in between. The CDR3 contains 14 residues. The germline gives CDR1 SNHLY, CDR2 FYNNEI. CDR3 coding DNA: TGTGCCAGCAGGTACAGGGTCGGGGATGAAAAACTGTTTTTT. Translation: CASRYRVGDEKLFF. Full variable domain (outside the CDR3, taken from reference TRBV2 and TRBJ1-4): EPEVTQTPSHQVTQMGQEVILRCVPISNHLYFYWYRQILGQKVEFLVSFYNNEISEKSEIFDDQFSVERPDGSNFTLKIRSTKLEDSAMYFCASRYRVGDEKLFFGSGTQLSVL.

This chain links TRBV6-5 with TRBJ2-1; TRBD2 matches at 8 bases. This CDR3 comprises 15 residues. The V gene end was trimmed by 3 bases and the J gene end by 8 bases; junction bases not matched to a gene: 9. Germline assignment: CDR1 MNHEY and CDR2 SVGAGI. As DNA, the CDR3 is TGTGCCAGCAGTTATCAGCTAGCGGGTTTCGATGAGCAGTTCTTC. It translates to CASSYQLAGFDEQFF.

The chain joins TRBV7-6 to TRBJ2-7; no definite D call. CDR1 is SGHVS, CDR2 FNYEAQ, per germline. This CDR3 comprises 12 residues. V was cut by 4 bases and J by 7 bases, with 11 bases left in between. Written as DNA, the CDR3 is TGTGCCAGCAGCTCAGCCTCAAGGGAGCAGTACTTC. Translating it yields CASSSASREQYF.

The CDR3 protein is CSVEEGIWGLAADTQYF. As DNA, the CDR3 is TGCAGCGTTGAAGAGGGGATCTGGGGCCTAGCTGCAGATACGCAGTATTTT. The chain recombines TRBV29-1 with TRBJ2-3; the D call may be TRBD1 or TRBD2 (5 bases each). CDR1 and CDR2 from the germline V gene are SQVTM and ANQGSEA. The ends were cut back, 0 bases at V and 4 bases at J, with 20 bases in the middle. This CDR3 region has 17 residues.